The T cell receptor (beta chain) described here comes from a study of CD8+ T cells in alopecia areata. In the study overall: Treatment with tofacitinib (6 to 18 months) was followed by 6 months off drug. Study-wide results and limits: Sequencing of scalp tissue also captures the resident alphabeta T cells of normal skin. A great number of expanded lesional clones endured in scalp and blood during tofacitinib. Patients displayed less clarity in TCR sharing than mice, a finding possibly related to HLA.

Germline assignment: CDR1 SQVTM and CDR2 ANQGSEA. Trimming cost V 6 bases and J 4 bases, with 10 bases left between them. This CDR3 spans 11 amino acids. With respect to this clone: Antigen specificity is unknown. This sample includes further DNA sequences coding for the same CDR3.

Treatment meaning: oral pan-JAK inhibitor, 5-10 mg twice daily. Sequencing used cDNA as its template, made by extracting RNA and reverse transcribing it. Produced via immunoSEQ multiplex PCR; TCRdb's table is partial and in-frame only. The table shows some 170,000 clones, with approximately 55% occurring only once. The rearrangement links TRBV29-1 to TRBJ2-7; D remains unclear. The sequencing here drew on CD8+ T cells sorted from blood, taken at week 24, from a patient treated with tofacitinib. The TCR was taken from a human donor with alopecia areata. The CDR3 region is CSVERDYEQYF. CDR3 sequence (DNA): TGCAGCGTCGAGAGAGATTACGAGCAGTACTTC.